A single TCR beta chain is shown here with its context. Repertoires were generated with immunoSEQ multiplex PCR, while TCRdb's copy carries only in-frame clones and drops some. The table lists some 200,000 clones, 87% of them singletons. The data originate from a study of blood T cell repertoires in COVID-19. Germline CDR1 is WNHNN and CDR2 is SYGVQD (reference sequence). The CDR3 is 14 residues long. Between the trimmed V and J ends, which lost 2 bases and 5 bases, there was a span of 11 bases. The chain links TRBV10-1 to TRBJ2-3, with a possible D match to TRBD2 (6 bases). Sequencing was performed on peripheral blood. The receptor was isolated from a man aged 55 to 70 with active or convalescent COVID-19. This CDR3 is CASSEGGELDTQYF. The CDR3 region has the DNA TGCGCCAGCAGTGAGGGAGGGGAACTAGATACGCAGTATTTT.